This T cell receptor (beta chain) was obtained from a study of CXCR3-negative and CXCR3-positive naive CD8 T cells. Study observations and caveats: Naive subsets did not differ in surface CD5, and the authors estimated TCR strength using properties of the TRB CDR3. Compared with CXCR3-negative naive cells, CXCR3-positive naive cells showed more hydrophobic TRB CDR3s. Both naive subsets had comparably high diversity; memory CD8+ cells much lower.

This CDR3 is 15 amino acids long. As regards this clonotype: Its antigen is as yet unknown.

TRB cDNA libraries were made by UMI-labeled 5' RACE. For each CDR3 protein, TCRdb gives one entry from its re-call of the 5' RACE reads, without DNA. The sample totals tens of thousands of distinct CDR3 sequences. Each CD8+ T cell subset was sorted in triplicate, 300,000 or so cells each. Naive CD8+ T cells showed a CD45RO-CCR7+CD27+CD95- phenotype. The sequence was collected from a human donor in good health. Some clones in this sample may be carry-over from other donors' samples. The sample comprised naive CXCR3+ CD8+ T cells from blood. Documented subset: CD45RO-CCR7+CD27+CD95- naive CD8+ T cells expressing CXCR3 (TNR3+). The rearrangement links TRBV12-3 or TRBV12-4 to TRBJ2-3. The CDR3 protein is CASSSHDPYTDTQYF.